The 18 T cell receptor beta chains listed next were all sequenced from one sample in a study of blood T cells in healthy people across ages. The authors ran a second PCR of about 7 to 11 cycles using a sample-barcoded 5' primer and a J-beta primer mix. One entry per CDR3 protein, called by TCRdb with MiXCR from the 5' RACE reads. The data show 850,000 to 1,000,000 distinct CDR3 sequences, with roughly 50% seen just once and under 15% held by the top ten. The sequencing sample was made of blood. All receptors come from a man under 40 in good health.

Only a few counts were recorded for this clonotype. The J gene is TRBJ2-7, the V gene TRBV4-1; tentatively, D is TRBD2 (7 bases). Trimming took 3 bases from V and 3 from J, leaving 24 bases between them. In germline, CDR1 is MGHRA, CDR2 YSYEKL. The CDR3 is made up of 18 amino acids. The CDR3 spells CASSHQDFLPGGGYEQYF. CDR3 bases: TGCGCCAGCAGCCACCAAGATTTCTTACCGGGGGGCGGCTACGAGCAGTACTTC.

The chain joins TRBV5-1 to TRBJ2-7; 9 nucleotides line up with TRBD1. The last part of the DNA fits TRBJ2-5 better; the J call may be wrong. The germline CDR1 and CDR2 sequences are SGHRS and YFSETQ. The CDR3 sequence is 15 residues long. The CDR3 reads CASSRGQGGKETQYF. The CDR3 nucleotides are TGCGCCAGCAGCCGGGGACAGGGTGGGAAAGAGACCCAGTACTTC.

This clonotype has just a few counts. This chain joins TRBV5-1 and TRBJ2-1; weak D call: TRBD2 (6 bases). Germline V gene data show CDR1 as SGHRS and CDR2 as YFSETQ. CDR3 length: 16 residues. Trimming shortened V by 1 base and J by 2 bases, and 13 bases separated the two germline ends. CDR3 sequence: CASSLRSGGAYNEQFF. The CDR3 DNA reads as TGCGCCAGCAGCTTGCGGTCCGGGGGTGCCTACAATGAGCAGTTCTTC. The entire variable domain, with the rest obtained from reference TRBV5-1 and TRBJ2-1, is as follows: KAGVTQTPRYLIKTRGQQVTLSCSPISGHRSVSWYQQTPGQGLQFLFEYFSETQRNKGNFPGRFSGRQFSNSRSEMNVSTLELGDSALYLCASSLRSGGAYNEQFFGPGTRLTVL.

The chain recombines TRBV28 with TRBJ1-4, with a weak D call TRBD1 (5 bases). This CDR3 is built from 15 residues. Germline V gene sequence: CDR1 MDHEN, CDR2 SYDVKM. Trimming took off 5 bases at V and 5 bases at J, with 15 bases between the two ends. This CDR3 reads CASSGADRTNEKLFF. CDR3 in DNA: TGTGCCAGCAGTGGGGCCGACAGAACAAATGAAAAACTGTTTTTT.

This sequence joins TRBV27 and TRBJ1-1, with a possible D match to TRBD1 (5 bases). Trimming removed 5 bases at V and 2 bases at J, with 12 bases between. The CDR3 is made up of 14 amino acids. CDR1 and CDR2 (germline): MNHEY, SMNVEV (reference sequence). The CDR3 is CASSRTGDNTEAFF. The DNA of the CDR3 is TGTGCCAGCAGTCGGACGGGGGATAACACTGAAGCTTTCTTT.

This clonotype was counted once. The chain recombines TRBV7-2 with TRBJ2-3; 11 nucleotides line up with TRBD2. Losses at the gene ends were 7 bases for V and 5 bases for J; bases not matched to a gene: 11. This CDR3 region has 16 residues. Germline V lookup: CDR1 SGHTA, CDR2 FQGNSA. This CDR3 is CASTPTSGSVRDTQYF. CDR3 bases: TGTGCCAGCACCCCCACTAGCGGGAGTGTGAGAGATACGCAGTATTTT.

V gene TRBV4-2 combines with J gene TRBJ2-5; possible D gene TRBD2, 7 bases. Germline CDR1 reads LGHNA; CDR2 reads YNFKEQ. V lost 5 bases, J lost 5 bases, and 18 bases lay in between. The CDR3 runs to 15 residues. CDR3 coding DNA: TGTGCCAGCAGCGCGTTACAGGGAGGGGGGGAGACCCAGTACTTC. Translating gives CASSALQGGGETQYF.

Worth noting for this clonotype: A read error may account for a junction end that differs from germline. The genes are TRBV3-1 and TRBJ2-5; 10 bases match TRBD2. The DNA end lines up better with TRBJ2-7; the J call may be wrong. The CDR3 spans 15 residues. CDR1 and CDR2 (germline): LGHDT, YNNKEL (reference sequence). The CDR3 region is CASNQAGTSVNEQYF. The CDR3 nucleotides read TGTGCCAGCAACCAAGCCGGGACTAGCGTCAACGAGCAGTACTTC.

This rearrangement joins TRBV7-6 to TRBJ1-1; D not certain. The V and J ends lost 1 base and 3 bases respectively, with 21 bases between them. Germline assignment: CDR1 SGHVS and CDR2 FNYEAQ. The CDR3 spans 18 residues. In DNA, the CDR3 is TGTGCCAGCAGCTTAGTATCCCATTCTCGGGGTAGGGACACTGAAGCTTTCTTT. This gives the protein CASSLVSHSRGRDTEAFF.

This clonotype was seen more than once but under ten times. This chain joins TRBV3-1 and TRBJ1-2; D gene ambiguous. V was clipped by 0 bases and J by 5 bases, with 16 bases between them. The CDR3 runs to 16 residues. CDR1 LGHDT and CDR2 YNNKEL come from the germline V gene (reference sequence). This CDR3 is CASSQESWAARYGYTF. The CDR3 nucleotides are TGTGCCAGCAGCCAAGAGTCGTGGGCGGCTCGTTATGGCTACACCTTC.

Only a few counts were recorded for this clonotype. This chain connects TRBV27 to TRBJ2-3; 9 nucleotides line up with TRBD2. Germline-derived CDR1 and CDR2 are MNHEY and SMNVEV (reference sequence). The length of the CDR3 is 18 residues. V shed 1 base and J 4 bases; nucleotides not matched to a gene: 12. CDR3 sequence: CASSLLAASGVNSDTQYF. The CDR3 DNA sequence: TGTGCCAGCAGTTTATTAGCGGCTAGCGGGGTGAACTCAGATACGCAGTATTTT.

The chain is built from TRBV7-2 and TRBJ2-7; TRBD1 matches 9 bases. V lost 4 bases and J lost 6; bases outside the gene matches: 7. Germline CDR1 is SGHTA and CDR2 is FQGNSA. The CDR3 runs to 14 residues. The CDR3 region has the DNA TGTGCCAGCAGCTCCCGGGACAGGGATCGCGAGCAGTACTTC. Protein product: CASSSRDRDREQYF. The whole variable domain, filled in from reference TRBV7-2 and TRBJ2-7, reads GAGVSQSPSNKVTEKGKDVELRCDPISGHTALYWYRQSLGQGLEFLIYFQGNSAPDKSGLPSDRFSAERTGGSVSTLTIQRTQQEDSAVYLCASSSRDRDREQYFGPGTRLTVT.

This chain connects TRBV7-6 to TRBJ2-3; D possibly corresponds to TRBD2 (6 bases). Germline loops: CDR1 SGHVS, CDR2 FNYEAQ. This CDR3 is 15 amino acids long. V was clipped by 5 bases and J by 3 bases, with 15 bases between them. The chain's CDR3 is CASSPTGGATDTQYF. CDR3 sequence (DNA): TGTGCCAGCAGCCCCACTGGCGGGGCGACAGATACGCAGTATTTT.

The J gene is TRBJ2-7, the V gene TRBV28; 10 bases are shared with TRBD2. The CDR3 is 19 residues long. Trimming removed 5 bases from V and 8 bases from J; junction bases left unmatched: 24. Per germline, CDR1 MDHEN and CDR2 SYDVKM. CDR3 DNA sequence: TGTGCCAGCAGTCTGTCTAGCGGGGGCCTCCTGGGCCGAGAGGCGAAGCAGTACTTC. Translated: CASSLSSGGLLGREAKQYF.

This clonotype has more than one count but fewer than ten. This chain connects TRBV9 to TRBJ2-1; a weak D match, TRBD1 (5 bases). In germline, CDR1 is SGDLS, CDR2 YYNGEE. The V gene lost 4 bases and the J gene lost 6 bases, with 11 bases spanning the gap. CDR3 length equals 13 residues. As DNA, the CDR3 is TGTGCCAGCAGCCGACGACAGACCAATGAGCAGTTCTTC. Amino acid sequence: CASSRRQTNEQFF.

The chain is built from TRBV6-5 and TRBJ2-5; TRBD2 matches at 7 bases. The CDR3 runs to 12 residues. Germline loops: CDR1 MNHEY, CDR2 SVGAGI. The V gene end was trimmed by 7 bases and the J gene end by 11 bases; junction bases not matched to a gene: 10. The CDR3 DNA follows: TGTGCCAGCATTGGGGGGGGGAGGGAGCAGTACTTC. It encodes CASIGGGREQYF.

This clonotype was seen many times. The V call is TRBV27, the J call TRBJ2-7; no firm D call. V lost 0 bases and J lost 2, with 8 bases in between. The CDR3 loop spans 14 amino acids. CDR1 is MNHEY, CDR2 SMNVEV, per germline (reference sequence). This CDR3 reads CASSLSWAPYEQYF. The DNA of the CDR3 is TGTGCCAGCAGTTTATCCTGGGCACCCTACGAGCAGTACTTC.

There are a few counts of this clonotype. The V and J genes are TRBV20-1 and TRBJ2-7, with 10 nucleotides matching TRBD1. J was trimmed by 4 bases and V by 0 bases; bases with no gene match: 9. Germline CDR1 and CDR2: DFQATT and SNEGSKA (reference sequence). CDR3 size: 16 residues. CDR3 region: CSARDTGTGVIYEQYF. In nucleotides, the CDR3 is TGCAGTGCTAGAGACACCGGGACAGGGGTTATTTACGAGCAGTACTTC.